This T cell receptor beta chain was documented in a study of T cells after yellow fever vaccination. Regarding the study as a whole: Of the clonotypes, a small share occurred in both CD4 and CD8 compartments.

TCRdb recomputed calls from the 5' RACE reads with MiXCR, one row per CDR3 protein. The sample lists roughly 330,000 distinct CDR3 sequences, around 6.8% occurring once. The length of the CDR3 is 14 residues. Trimming cost V 1 base and J 5 bases, with 13 bases left between them. From germline, CDR1 is SGHNT and CDR2 YYREEE (reference sequence). This clonotype was picked up a small number of times. As yet, its antigen is unknown. V usage is TRBV5-4 and J usage is TRBJ2-7; the D is unclear. Material: PBMCs, obtained about 49 days after the first yellow fever vaccination. This TCR derives from a man aged 18-30 years who received the YFV17D yellow fever vaccine. The CDR3 DNA reads as TGTGCCAGCAGCTTGTTAGGCAGGTCCAACGAGCAGTACTTC. This codes for CASSLLGRSNEQYF.